This TCR beta chain was obtained from a study of blood T cell repertoires in COVID-19. Clones were sequenced by immunoSEQ multiplex PCR, and TCRdb holds only the in-frame ones, with some missing. The sample contains around 280,000 clones, about 90% of which appear only once. The germline V and J ends were trimmed by 0 bases and 4 bases, with 9 bases remaining between them. There are 14 residues in the CDR3. The germline V gene encodes CDR1 LNHDA and CDR2 SQIVND (reference sequence). The TCR was taken from a woman aged 25 to 39 who had recovered from COVID-19. Sequencing input: peripheral blood. The rearrangement joins TRBV19 to TRBJ1-2; no clear D. The CDR3 coding sequence is TGTGCCAGTAGTATAGATCTAGGGAGCTATGGCTACACCTTC. Translated: CASSIDLGSYGYTF.